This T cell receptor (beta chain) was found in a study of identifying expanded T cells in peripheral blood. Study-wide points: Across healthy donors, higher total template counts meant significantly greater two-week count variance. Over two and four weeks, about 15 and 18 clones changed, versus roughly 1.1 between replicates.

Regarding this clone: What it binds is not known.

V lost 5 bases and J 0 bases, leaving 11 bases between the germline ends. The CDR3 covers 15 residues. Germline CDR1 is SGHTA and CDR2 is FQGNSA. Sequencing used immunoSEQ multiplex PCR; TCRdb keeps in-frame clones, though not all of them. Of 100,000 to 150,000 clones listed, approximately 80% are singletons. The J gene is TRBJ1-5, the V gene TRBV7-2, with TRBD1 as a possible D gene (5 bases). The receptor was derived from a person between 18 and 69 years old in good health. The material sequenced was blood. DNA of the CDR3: TGTGCCAGCAGCCCGACAGCGTATAGCAATCAGCCCCAGCATTTT. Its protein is CASSPTAYSNQPQHF. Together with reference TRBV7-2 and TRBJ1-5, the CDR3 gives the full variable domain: GAGVSQSPSNKVTEKGKDVELRCDPISGHTALYWYRQSLGQGLEFLIYFQGNSAPDKSGLPSDRFSAERTGGSVSTLTIQRTQQEDSAVYLCASSPTAYSNQPQHFGDGTRLSIL.